This T cell receptor (beta chain) was obtained from a study of PD-1 blockade in classical Hodgkin lymphoma. The V and J ends lost 4 bases and 2 bases, in that order; junction bases with no gene match: 14. The CDR3 has 17 residues. Germline values: CDR1 SGHRS, CDR2 YFSETQ. Data came from immunoSEQ multiplex PCR; TCRdb stores just in-frame clones and leaves some out. Seen here are around 14,000 clones, about 86% observed once, and the top ten hold 4.6%. Every patient was affected by relapse after autologous stem cell transplantation, while exposure to brentuximab vedotin was not uniform. This specimen consisted of peripheral blood mononuclear cells (PBMCs), obtained at baseline. The origin of this receptor is a human donor with classical Hodgkin lymphoma. The V and J genes are TRBV5-1 and TRBJ1-1; 7 bases are shared with TRBD1. The CDR3 DNA reads TGCGCCAGCAGCCCAACCTACAGGGGACCTTCTAACACTGAAGCTTTCTTT. It codes for CASSPTYRGPSNTEAFF.